The rows below give T cell receptor beta chains drawn from one sample of a study of blood T cells in healthy people across ages. TCRdb itself ran the 5' RACE reads through MiXCR, one entry per CDR3 protein. The table includes some 550,000 distinct CDR3 sequences, roughly 48% detected once. Sequenced input: blood. The receptors were sampled from a man older than 75 in good health. The CDR3 runs from the conserved cysteine through the conserved F or W. A D gene is named only where the DNA matches it firmly. Size tells how often a clone was seen (once, few, many) or the class of an expanded clone, and some rows leave it out.

>TRBD1|TRBV10-3|TRBJ2-1|.
TGTGCCATCAGTGATGGGGACAGGGGCCATGAGCAGTTCTTC
CAISDGDRGHEQFF
>.|TRBV29-1|TRBJ2-7|few
TGCAGCGTTGAAGATGGAGCAGGGGCCTACGAGCAGTACTTC
CSVEDGAGAYEQYF
>TRBD1|TRBV12-3/TRBV12-4|TRBJ1-1|once
TGTGCCAGCACCACCACAGGGGGCACTGAAGCTTTCTTT
CASTTTGGTEAFF
>.|TRBV7-2|TRBJ2-3|.
TGTGCCAGCAGCTTGGTGGGGCGCGGGGTAGATACGCAGTATTTT
CASSLVGRGVDTQYF
>.|TRBV2|TRBJ1-2|few
TGTGCCAGCAGTGTCGTACAGGGATTTAGTGGCTACACCTTC
CASSVVQGFSGYTF
>TRBD2|TRBV20-1|TRBJ2-1|.
TGCAGTGCTAGAGATGTGCTAGCGGGGGGCCCCGGGGTCAATGAGCAGTTCTTC
CSARDVLAGGPGVNEQFF
>.|TRBV7-2|TRBJ1-1|.
TGTGCCAGCAGCCCGAGGACAGACACCACTGAAGCTTTCTTT
CASSPRTDTTEAFF
>.|TRBV7-2|TRBJ2-5|.
TGTGCCAGCAGCTGGGACACGGGCTCCCAAGAGACCCAGTACTTC
CASSWDTGSQETQYF
>.|TRBV6-5|TRBJ1-4|.
TGTGCCAGCAGTCCCTGGGCCGGCCGTAATGAAAAACTGTTTTTT
CASSPWAGRNEKLFF
>.|TRBV9|TRBJ2-7|.
TGTGCCAGCAGCGTAGGGGTAGGGGGGGAGCAGTACTTC
CASSVGVGGEQYF
>.|TRBV12-3/TRBV12-4|TRBJ2-5|.
TGTGCCAGCAGTGTATCAGGGTACAGGGAGACCCAGTACTTC
CASSVSGYRETQYF
>TRBD1|TRBV29-1|TRBJ2-2|.
TGCAGCGTTTCAAGGTCCGGGACAGGGGGCCGCGCCGGGGAGCTGTTTTTT
CSVSRSGTGGRAGELFF
>.|TRBV4-1|TRBJ2-1|.
TGCGCCAGCAGCCAAGTGGCCAAATCCCTTTACAATGAGCAGTTCTTC
CASSQVAKSLYNEQFF
>TRBD1|TRBV7-2|TRBJ1-2|.
TGTGCCAGCAGCCTAGGAGGGACAGGGAGGTTCTATGGCTACACCTTC
CASSLGGTGRFYGYTF
>TRBD1|TRBV10-3|TRBJ1-1|.
TGTGCCATCAGTAGCGAACAGGGGACTTATGACACTGAAGCTTTCTTT
CAISSEQGTYDTEAFF
>.|TRBV15|TRBJ2-5|.
TGTGCCACCAGCAGCGAGCGCCCAGCCGTCAGTGAGCAGTACTTC
CATSSERPAVSEQYF